This TCR beta chain came from a study of T cells after yellow fever vaccination. It was through 5'RACE template switching that TCR cDNA was made, with a universal primer site and UMIs added. One entry per CDR3 protein results from TCRdb running MiXCR on the 5' RACE reads. This table holds around 260,000 distinct CDR3 sequences, about 5.2% found once. Trimming shortened V by 2 bases and J by 6 bases, and 20 bases separated the two germline ends. The CDR3 length is 16 residues. The germline V gene encodes CDR1 MNHNS and CDR2 SASEGT. This clonotype was detected a few times. Its matching antigen is unknown. Study-wide findings and caveats: Re-detected after boosting: most primary clones, almost 98% of CD4 and 88% of CD8.

The sequence came from a man aged 18 to 29 who received the YFV17D yellow fever vaccine. The rearrangement joins TRBV6-1 to TRBJ2-7; D is ambiguous. The source material was CD4+ T cells sorted from PBMCs, sampled on the day of the yellow fever booster vaccination. The CDR3 reads CASSESIGQYLGEQYV. Written as DNA, the CDR3 is TGTGCCAGCAGTGAAAGTATAGGTCAGTACTTGGGCGAGCAGTACGTC.